What follows are 22 T cell receptor beta chains derived from one specimen sequenced in a study of blood T cell repertoires in COVID-19. The assay was immunoSEQ multiplex PCR, and TCRdb's table has in-frame clones only and misses some. The table lists nearly 250,000 clones, over 75% of them singletons, with 8.5% to 9.5% in the top ten. Sequencing was done on a sample of PBMCs or T cells enriched from blood (not recorded which). The source of these receptors is a woman between 45 and 60 years old with acute COVID-19.

The CDR3 DNA reads TGTGCCAGCAGTGTTCAGGGGAACTCTGGGGCCAACGTCCTGACTTTC. This gives the protein CASSVQGNSGANVLTF. The rearrangement uses TRBV6-1 and TRBJ2-6; maybe TRBD1 (6 bases). CDR1 is MNHNS and CDR2 is SASEGT in the germline V gene. Trimming took off 4 bases at V and 0 bases at J, with 10 bases between the two ends. The CDR3 consists of 16 residues.

V usage is TRBV10-3 and J usage is TRBJ2-2, with a possible D match to TRBD2 (5 bases). This CDR3 comprises 14 residues. CDR1 and CDR2 from the germline V gene are ENHRY and SYGVKD. With 0 bases removed from V and 7 bases from J, the gap between germline ends came to 9 bases. CDR3 nucleotides: TGTGCCATCAGTGAGTCTACGGGGATCGGGGAGCTGTTTTTT. This sequence encodes CAISESTGIGELFF.

The rearrangement uses TRBV19 and TRBJ1-1, with a tentative D call TRBD1 (6 bases). CDR1 and CDR2 from the germline V gene are LNHDA and SQIVND (reference sequence). The CDR3 is 12 residues long. The V end was cut by 10 bases, the J end by 5 bases, with 14 bases between. The CDR3 loop reads CATQGGVTEAFF. The CDR3 nucleotides read TGTGCCACACAAGGGGGGGTAACTGAAGCTTTCTTT.

This chain links TRBV20-1 with TRBJ2-7, with a weak D call TRBD2 (6 bases). The germline CDR1 and CDR2 sequences are DFQATT and SNEGSKA (reference sequence). CDR3 size: 11 residues. Trimming stripped 6 bases from V and 4 bases from J, with 10 bases between. The CDR3 here is CSAYSGYEQYF. CDR3 bases: TGCAGTGCATATAGCGGTTACGAGCAGTACTTC.

The chain employs TRBV3-1 (or the pseudogene TRBV3-2) and TRBJ1-2; D may be TRBD1 (5 bases). The germline CDR1 and CDR2 sequences are LGHDT and YNNKEL (reference sequence). Trimming cost V 1 base and J 7 bases, with 16 bases left between them. The CDR3 contains 15 residues. The CDR3 DNA follows: TGTGCCAGCAGCCAAGGGACCCTGCAGGGTGCTGGCTACACCTTC. This gives the protein CASSQGTLQGAGYTF.

This chain connects TRBV7-9 to TRBJ1-1; possibly TRBD1 for D (5 bases). V lost 5 bases and J lost 4, with 14 bases in between. The CDR3 has 14 residues. Per germline, CDR1 SEHNR and CDR2 FQNEAQ (reference sequence). The CDR3 reads CASSPPRGGTEAFF. CDR3 bases: TGTGCCAGCAGCCCCCCAAGGGGCGGCACTGAAGCTTTCTTT.

Regarding this clone: At one end, the junction sequence differs from germline, possibly due to a read error. The rearrangement links TRBV5-1 to TRBJ2-2; 9 positions match TRBD1. The V gene's germline CDR1 is SGHRS and CDR2 YFSETQ. This CDR3 has 15 residues. The CDR3 protein is CASNLGQGGTGELFF. CDR3 sequence (DNA): TGCGCCAGCAACTTGGGACAGGGAGGAACCGGGGAGCTGTTTTTT.

The V call is TRBV5-6, the J call TRBJ1-6; D not resolved. Germline assignment: CDR1 SGHDT and CDR2 YYEEEE. This CDR3 spans 16 amino acids. V gave up 0 bases and J gave up 8 bases, with 15 bases separating them. The DNA of the CDR3 is TGTGCCAGCAGCTTGGCCTGGGTAGGGCGGGATTCACCCCTCCACTTT. This sequence encodes CASSLAWVGRDSPLHF.

The chain has TRBV9 and TRBJ1-1; D is ambiguous. CDR1 SGDLS and CDR2 YYNGEE come from the germline V gene. The CDR3 is made up of 14 amino acids. V was cut by 4 bases and J by 1 base, with 11 bases left in between. CDR3 in amino acids: CASSQTGWNTEAFF. The CDR3 nucleotides are TGTGCCAGCAGCCAGACGGGGTGGAACACTGAAGCTTTCTTT. Combining the CDR3 with reference TRBV9 and TRBJ1-1 gives the whole variable domain DSGVTQTPKHLITATGQRVTLRCSPRSGDLSVYWYQQSLDQGLQFLIQYYNGEERAKGNILERFSAQQFPDLHSELNLSSLELGDSALYFCASSQTGWNTEAFFGQGTRLTVV.

V gene TRBV4-1 combines with J gene TRBJ2-7, with 8 bases fitting TRBD1. The CDR3 is made up of 15 amino acids. V dropped 0 bases and J dropped 1; count of bases not matched to a gene: 2. The germline gives CDR1 MGHRA, CDR2 YSYEKL. The CDR3 DNA is TGCGCCAGCAGCCAAGAGGACAGGGTATCCTACGAGCAGTACTTC. As protein: CASSQEDRVSYEQYF.

The rearrangement links TRBV4-3 to TRBJ2-1; no reliable D call. Germline V gene data show CDR1 as LGHNA and CDR2 as YSLEER. V gave up 1 base and J gave up 5 bases, with 9 bases separating them. This CDR3 is 14 amino acids long. CDR3 sequence reads: CASSQVDKNNEQFF. CDR3 DNA: TGCGCCAGCAGCCAAGTTGACAAGAACAATGAGCAGTTCTTC.

V and J are TRBV25-1 and TRBJ1-1; TRBD1 might be the D (5 bases). The germline V and J ends were trimmed by 9 bases and 6 bases, with 11 bases remaining between them. There are 11 residues in the CDR3. Germline V gene sequence: CDR1 MGHDK, CDR2 SYGVNS. The chain's CDR3 is CASWGGAEAFF. The CDR3 DNA is TGTGCCAGTTGGGGGGGGGCTGAAGCTTTCTTT.

The gene calls are TRBV9 and TRBJ1-2; D uncertain. The germline CDR1 and CDR2 sequences are SGDLS and YYNGEE. The CDR3 is 15 residues long. V was cut by 5 bases and J by 2 bases, with 16 bases left in between. CDR3 DNA: TGTGCCAGCAGTCCCACCGCGGGGAACAACTATGGCTACACCTTC. It encodes CASSPTAGNNYGYTF.

The CDR3 sequence is CASSAMGGSYNEQFF. CDR3 coding DNA: TGTGCCAGCAGTGCCATGGGAGGCTCCTACAATGAGCAGTTCTTC. The chain links TRBV6-4 to TRBJ2-1; the D gene is possibly TRBD2 (6 bases). CDR1 MRHNA and CDR2 SNTAGT come from the germline V gene. The CDR3 has 15 amino acids. V shed 4 bases and J shed 0 bases, with 10 bases lying between them.

This clone was seen only a few times. The rearrangement uses TRBV18 and TRBJ1-2; 9 positions agree with TRBD1. V lost 4 bases, J lost 6 bases, and 9 bases stayed unmatched. The CDR3 contains 15 residues. Germline V gene lookup returns CDR1 KGHSH and CDR2 LQKENI. The CDR3 sequence is CASSQPDRGFNGYTF. The CDR3 DNA follows: TGTGCCAGCTCACAGCCGGACAGGGGTTTTAATGGCTACACCTTC.

This chain joins TRBV4-3 and TRBJ2-2; TRBD2 aligns across 10 bases. Trimming took 1 base from V and 0 from J; bases not matched to a gene: 8. Looked up from germline, CDR1 is LGHNA and CDR2 is YSLEER. This CDR3 has 19 amino acids. CDR3 residues: CASSQGVLAGASNTGELFF. The CDR3 nucleotides are TGCGCCAGCAGCCAAGGGGTTCTAGCGGGGGCTTCGAACACCGGGGAGCTGTTTTTT.

V and J are TRBV7-9 and TRBJ1-2; 11 bases fit TRBD1. CDR3 length: 14 residues. Trimming at V came to 3 bases and at J to 7 bases, leaving 4 bases not matched to a gene. Germline CDR1 SEHNR, CDR2 FQNEAQ (reference sequence). Here the CDR3 reads CASSFGQGAAGYTF. CDR3 nucleotides: TGTGCCAGCAGCTTTGGACAGGGGGCTGCTGGCTACACCTTC.

In its sample, this clone was seen a few times. The V and J genes are TRBV2 and TRBJ2-5; a possible D gene is TRBD2 (5 bases). The CDR3 length is 14 residues. Germline-derived CDR1 and CDR2 are SNHLY and FYNNEI. V gave up 1 base and J gave up 2 bases, with 8 bases separating them. This CDR3 is CASSEVGGQETQYF. The DNA for the CDR3 is TGTGCCAGCAGTGAAGTTGGCGGGCAAGAGACCCAGTACTTC.

As DNA, the CDR3 is TGCGCCAGCAGCTTGTTACAGAGTCAAGAGACCCAGTACTTC. Translation: CASSLLQSQETQYF. This chain uses TRBV5-1 with TRBJ2-5; D unresolved. The CDR3 length is 14 residues. V gave up 1 base and J gave up 2 bases, with 9 bases separating them. Germline assignment: CDR1 SGHRS and CDR2 YFSETQ.

DNA of the CDR3: TGTGCCAGCAGCTTGGTCGCGGGGGCGGCAGATACGCAGTATTTT. Its protein is CASSLVAGAADTQYF. The J gene is TRBJ2-3, the V gene TRBV5-6, with D tentatively TRBD2 (7 bases). Trimming stripped 0 bases from V and 4 bases from J, with 12 bases between. The CDR3 totals 15 residues. Germline CDR1 and CDR2: SGHDT and YYEEEE. The complete variable domain, with remaining parts taken from reference TRBV5-6 and TRBJ2-3, reads DAGVTQSPTHLIKTRGQQVTLRCSPKSGHDTVSWYQQALGQGPQFIFQYYEEEERQRGNFPDRFSGHQFPNYSSELNVNALLLGDSALYLCASSLVAGAADTQYFGPGTRLTVL.

The rearrangement links TRBV5-1 to TRBJ1-1; perhaps TRBD1 as D (5 bases). The CDR3 consists of 13 residues. In germline, CDR1 is SGHRS, CDR2 YFSETQ. V was clipped by 3 bases and J by 3 bases, with 9 bases between them. CDR3 residues: CASSSVRDTEAFF. CDR3 sequence (DNA): TGCGCCAGCAGCTCTGTCAGGGACACTGAAGCTTTCTTT.

V usage is TRBV25-1 and J usage is TRBJ1-6; D not resolved. Between the trimmed V and J ends, which lost 2 bases and 0 bases, there was a span of 5 bases. This CDR3 has 15 amino acids. Looked up from germline, CDR1 is MGHDK and CDR2 is SYGVNS. Here the CDR3 DNA reads TGTGCCAGCAGTGAACGCAGCTCCTATAATTCACCCCTCCACTTT. Amino acids: CASSERSSYNSPLHF.